Below, 9 T cell receptor beta chains from the same sample are listed, as sequenced in a study of T-cell memory formation after mild COVID-19. TCRdb fed the 5' RACE reads into MiXCR, producing one record per CDR3 protein. The data show fewer than 250,000 distinct CDR3 sequences, with about 27% seen just once and about an eighth held by the top ten. The source material was PBMCs or a T cell subset sorted from them (not recorded which). Every receptor here comes from an adult woman who had mild COVID-19 (a few samples of this study predate the infection). Cell type and time point are not known.

CDR3 sequence: CASSTGPSSGELFF. CDR3 nucleotides: TGCGCCAGCAGCACGGGACCATCGTCCGGGGAGCTGTTTTTT. The chain is built from TRBV5-1 and TRBJ2-2; D possibly matches TRBD1 or TRBD2 (5 bases each). Germline V gives CDR1 SGHRS, CDR2 YFSETQ. Trimming took 4 bases from V and 6 from J, leaving 13 bases between them. CDR3 length: 14 amino acids.

This clonotype turned up a few times. The CDR3 region has the DNA TGTGCCAGTCGGGCACGAGGGAGGAACACCGGGGAGCTGTTTTTT. Its protein product is CASRARGRNTGELFF. The chain combines TRBV3-1 with TRBJ2-2; tentatively, D is TRBD2 (5 bases). This CDR3 comprises 15 residues. Germline CDR1 and CDR2: LGHDT and YNNKEL (reference sequence). V was trimmed by 9 bases and J by 1 base, leaving 15 bases between them.

The V and J genes are TRBV2 and TRBJ1-3; 8 bases map to TRBD1. This CDR3 region has 15 residues. Germline V gives CDR1 SNHLY, CDR2 FYNNEI. Trimming took 5 bases from V and 0 from J; bases not matched to a gene: 3. CDR3 sequence reads: CASSLDRDSGNTIYF. The CDR3 DNA sequence: TGTGCCAGCAGTTTGGACAGGGACTCTGGAAACACCATATATTTT. Supplemented by reference TRBV2 and TRBJ1-3, the full variable domain reads EPEVTQTPSHQVTQMGQEVILRCVPISNHLYFYWYRQILGQKVEFLVSFYNNEISEKSEIFDDQFSVERPDGSNFTLKIRSTKLEDSAMYFCASSLDRDSGNTIYFGEGSWLTVV.

This clonotype was seen a few times. The chain couples TRBV20-1 to TRBJ2-7, with TRBD2 matching 7 bases. In germline, CDR1 is DFQATT, CDR2 SNEGSKA (reference sequence). With V trimmed by 6 bases and J by 2 bases, 10 bases remained unmatched. CDR3 length: 14 amino acids. CDR3 nucleotide sequence: TGCAGTGCCGAAATAGCGGGCCTAACCTACGAGCAGTACTTC. Encoded protein: CSAEIAGLTYEQYF.

The chain is built from TRBV24-1 and TRBJ1-2; D remains unclear. V lost 3 bases and J 7 bases, leaving 5 bases between the germline ends. This CDR3 region has 11 residues. The germline V gene has CDR1 KGHDR and CDR2 SFDVKD. The CDR3 loop is CATSDMGGYTF. CDR3 nucleotide sequence: TGTGCCACCAGTGATATGGGTGGCTACACCTTC.

The rearrangement joins TRBV5-1 to TRBJ2-7, with D hard to call. This CDR3 has 13 amino acids. Germline CDR1 and CDR2: SGHRS and YFSETQ. V lost 4 bases to trimming and J lost 0 bases, with 8 bases between them. The CDR3, as DNA: TGCGCCAGCAGCACGCCCGACTCCTACGAGCAGTACTTC. Protein: CASSTPDSYEQYF.

The chain uses TRBV5-5 and TRBJ1-5, with D possibly being TRBD1 (5 bases). V lost 4 bases and J lost 0, with 11 bases in between. The CDR3 runs 15 residues. CDR1 is SGHKS and CDR2 is YYEKEE in the germline V gene (reference sequence). CDR3 region: CASSPLGTSNQPQHF. CDR3 nucleotide sequence: TGTGCCAGCAGCCCCCTAGGGACTAGCAATCAGCCCCAGCATTTT.

There are many counts of this clonotype. The chain couples TRBV7-3 to TRBJ2-5; the D gene is possibly TRBD2 (6 bases). Trimming removed 0 bases from V and 1 base from J, with 12 bases in between. This CDR3 comprises 16 residues. From germline, CDR1 is SGHTA and CDR2 FQGTGA. The CDR3 region has the DNA TGTGCCAGCAGCTTAACGGTATACGGGGGCCAAGAGACCCAGTACTTC. Its protein product is CASSLTVYGGQETQYF.

This clonotype occurred a few times. The chain has TRBV30 and TRBJ1-1; unclear D gene. CDR1 and CDR2 from the germline V gene are GTSNPN and SVGIG (reference sequence). The CDR3 spans 12 residues. The ends were cut back, 2 bases at V and 2 bases at J, with 6 bases in the middle. The CDR3 loop is CAWSPSNTEAFF. CDR3 DNA sequence: TGTGCCTGGAGTCCCTCCAACACTGAAGCTTTCTTT.